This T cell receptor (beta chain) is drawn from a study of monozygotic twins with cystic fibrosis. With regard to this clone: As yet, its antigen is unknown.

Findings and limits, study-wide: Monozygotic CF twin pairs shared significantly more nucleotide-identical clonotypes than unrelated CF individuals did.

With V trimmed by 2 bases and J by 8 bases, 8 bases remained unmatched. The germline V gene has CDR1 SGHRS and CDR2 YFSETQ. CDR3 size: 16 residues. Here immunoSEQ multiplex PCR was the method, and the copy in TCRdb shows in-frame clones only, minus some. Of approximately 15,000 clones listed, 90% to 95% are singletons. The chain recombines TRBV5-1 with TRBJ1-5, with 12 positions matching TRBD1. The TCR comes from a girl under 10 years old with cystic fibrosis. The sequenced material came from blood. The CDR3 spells CASSFRDRGLEKPQHF. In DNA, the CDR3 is TGCGCCAGCAGCTTTCGGGACAGGGGGCTGGAGAAGCCCCAGCATTTT.